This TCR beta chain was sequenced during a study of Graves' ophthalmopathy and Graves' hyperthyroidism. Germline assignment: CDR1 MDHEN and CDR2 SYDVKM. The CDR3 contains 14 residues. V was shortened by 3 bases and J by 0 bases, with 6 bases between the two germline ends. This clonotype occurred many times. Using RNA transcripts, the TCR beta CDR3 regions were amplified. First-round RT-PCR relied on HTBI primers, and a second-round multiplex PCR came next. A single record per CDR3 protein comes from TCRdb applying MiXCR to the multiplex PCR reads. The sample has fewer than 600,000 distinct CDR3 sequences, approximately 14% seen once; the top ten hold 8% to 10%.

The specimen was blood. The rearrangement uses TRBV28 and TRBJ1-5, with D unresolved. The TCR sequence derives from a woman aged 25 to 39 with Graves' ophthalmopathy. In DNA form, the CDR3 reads TGTGCCAGCAGTTTCTTCGGTAGCAATCAGCCCCAGCATTTT. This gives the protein CASSFFGSNQPQHF.